Each of the 19 T cell receptor beta chains below was sequenced from the same sample in a study of blood T cell repertoires in COVID-19. Sequencing was performed with immunoSEQ multiplex PCR; in TCRdb, only in-frame clones are kept and a portion is missing. This table has roughly 200,000 clones, about 85% appearing once. The specimen sequenced was peripheral blood. The receptors shown here come from a woman older than 75 with active or convalescent COVID-19.

The J gene is TRBJ1-2, the V gene TRBV10-3, with unresolved D. This CDR3 spans 16 amino acids. The V end was cut by 8 bases, the J end by 4 bases, with 23 bases between. CDR1 is ENHRY and CDR2 is SYGVKD in the germline V gene. The CDR3 coding sequence is TGTGCCATCCCCAATCTGGGATCGGATGGAGGCTATGGCTACACCTTC. Translating it yields CAIPNLGSDGGYGYTF.

V gene TRBV24-1 combines with J gene TRBJ2-3; 9 nucleotides match TRBD2. The CDR3 is 16 residues long. J lost 0 bases, V lost 4 bases, and 4 bases had no gene match. Germline assignment: CDR1 KGHDR and CDR2 SFDVKD. CDR3 nucleotides: TGTGCCACCAGTGACCCCAGCGGGAGGAGCACAGATACGCAGTATTTT. Translation: CATSDPSGRSTDTQYF.

The chain links TRBV6-2 or TRBV6-3 to TRBJ2-7, with TRBD1 identical over 9 bases. The CDR3 runs to 17 residues. Germline assignment: CDR1 MNHEY and CDR2 SVGEGT. Unmatched junction bases numbered 12, after V lost 2 bases and J lost 4 bases. The DNA for the CDR3 is TGTGCCAGCAGTTACCGTGGTCATGGGACAGGGATATACGAGCAGTACTTC. It encodes CASSYRGHGTGIYEQYF.

V gene TRBV4-3 combines with J gene TRBJ2-7; the match to TRBD2 covers 10 bases. The trim removed 1 base at V and 7 bases at J, leaving 13 bases unmatched. Germline V lookup: CDR1 LGHNA, CDR2 YSLEER. This CDR3 comprises 17 residues. The CDR3, as DNA: TGCGCCAGCAGCCAAGGGGCTAGCGGGGGAGCGAGGGGAGAGCAGTACTTC. This translates into CASSQGASGGARGEQYF.

The chain employs TRBV6-2 or TRBV6-3 and TRBJ2-3; TRBD1 agrees at 7 bases. V trimming: 2 bases; J trimming: 2 bases; junction bases outside the gene matches: 4. This CDR3 contains 15 residues. The V gene's germline CDR1 is MNHEY and CDR2 SVGEGT. DNA for the CDR3: TGTGCCAGCAGTTACCCGGACAGGTACACAGATACGCAGTATTTT. Translating gives CASSYPDRYTDTQYF.

The CDR3 is CASSPTGTGNTGELFF. Here the CDR3 DNA reads TGTGCCAGCTCACCAACCGGGACAGGGAACACCGGGGAGCTGTTTTTT. The chain joins TRBV18 to TRBJ2-2; 8 bases are shared with TRBD1. In germline, CDR1 is KGHSH, CDR2 LQKENI. This CDR3 is 16 amino acids long. After removal of 2 bases from V and 1 base from J, the junction contained 3 bases not matched to a gene.

The V gene is TRBV9, the J gene TRBJ2-3; a possible D gene is TRBD2 (5 bases). This CDR3 region has 13 residues. Trimming cost V 6 bases and J 10 bases, with 18 bases left between them. CDR1 SGDLS and CDR2 YYNGEE come from the germline V gene. CDR3 nucleotide sequence: TGTGCCAGCACCCCCCTCGGGAAAGGTTCGCAGTATTTT. It encodes CASTPLGKGSQYF.

The rearrangement uses TRBV28 and TRBJ2-4, with D perhaps TRBD2 (5 bases). This CDR3 contains 15 residues. The V gene lost 5 bases and the J gene lost 3 bases, with 14 bases spanning the gap. CDR1 is MDHEN and CDR2 is SYDVKM in the germline V gene. CDR3 sequence (DNA): TGTGCCAGCAGTGGATCCGAGGCGGGCAAAAACATTCAGTACTTC. As protein: CASSGSEAGKNIQYF.

The chain recombines TRBV11-3 with TRBJ2-5, with 12 nucleotides matching TRBD2. V lost 1 base and J lost 4; bases outside the gene matches: 7. CDR3 size: 17 residues. Germline CDR1 and CDR2: SGHNT and YENEEA. CDR3 nucleotides: TGTGCCAGCAGCTTAGGGGCTAGCGGGGGGGCCTTAGAGACCCAGTACTTC. Amino acid sequence: CASSLGASGGALETQYF.

Here the CDR3 DNA reads TGTGCCAGCAGGACGGGCCAGGGGGCTGAGCGTGAGCAGTTCTTC. It is translated as CASRTGQGAEREQFF. This chain links TRBV2 with TRBJ2-1, with 8 bases fitting TRBD1. Germline lookup yields CDR1 SNHLY and CDR2 FYNNEI. V gave up 6 bases and J gave up 9 bases; unmatched junction bases: 13. The CDR3 is 15 residues long.

The rearrangement uses TRBV5-5 and TRBJ1-2; 9 bases match TRBD1. Per the germline V gene, CDR1 is SGHKS and CDR2 is YYEKEE (reference sequence). Trimming removed 3 bases from V and 4 bases from J; junction bases left unmatched: 7. This CDR3 is built from 15 residues. This chain's CDR3 is CASSSRDRDGYGYTF. The CDR3 DNA is TGTGCCAGCAGCTCCCGGGACAGGGATGGCTATGGCTACACCTTC.

This clone was seen a single time. This chain's CDR3 is CTSSQDRRAGNTDTQYF. CDR3 nucleotides: TGCACCAGCAGCCAAGATCGCCGCGCGGGGAACACAGATACGCAGTATTTT. The chain carries TRBV1 and TRBJ2-3; the table's D gene call, TRBD2, was not cross checked with the DNA. TRBV1 is a listed pseudogene. The CDR3 has 17 amino acids.

This chain joins TRBV18 and TRBJ1-3; D not certain. V was trimmed by 2 bases and J by 2 bases, leaving 19 bases between them. The germline V gene has CDR1 KGHSH and CDR2 LQKENI. The CDR3 totals 18 residues. CDR3 bases: TGTGCCAGCTCACCAAGGTCTTGGCGGGGTCCCACTGGAAACACCATATATTTT. Translating gives CASSPRSWRGPTGNTIYF.

The rearrangement uses TRBV4-1 and TRBJ2-7, with 8 positions matching TRBD2. This CDR3 is built from 15 residues. Looked up from germline, CDR1 is MGHRA and CDR2 is YSYEKL. V trimming: 4 bases; J trimming: 4 bases; junction bases outside the gene matches: 9. The CDR3 DNA follows: TGCGCCAGCAGCCCCGGGCGGGGGGATATGTACGAGCAGTACTTC. Translation gives CASSPGRGDMYEQYF.

This clone was seen a handful of times. V and J are TRBV6-5 and TRBJ2-7, with D possibly being TRBD1 (5 bases). Per the germline V gene, CDR1 is MNHEY and CDR2 is SVGAGI. V was cut by 1 base and J by 4 bases, with 8 bases left in between. The CDR3 is 13 residues long. CDR3: CASSYYRQYEQYF. In nucleotides, the CDR3 is TGTGCCAGCAGTTACTACAGACAGTACGAGCAGTACTTC.

J is TRBJ1-5 and V is TRBV5-8; weak D call: TRBD1 (5 bases). With 2 bases removed from V and 2 bases from J, the gap between germline ends came to 11 bases. The CDR3 is made up of 15 amino acids. CDR1 SGHTS and CDR2 YDEGEE come from the germline V gene. The CDR3 DNA is TGTGCCAGCAGCTTTGGCAGGGCCCGCAATCAGCCCCAGCATTTT. Amino acid sequence: CASSFGRARNQPQHF.

The V call is TRBV5-4, the J call TRBJ2-2, with a possible D match to TRBD1 (6 bases). The CDR3 sequence is 12 residues long. V was clipped by 4 bases and J by 6 bases, with 7 bases between them. CDR1 and CDR2 from the germline V gene are SGHNT and YYREEE (reference sequence). The CDR3 sequence: CASSRQAGELFF. The DNA for the CDR3 is TGTGCCAGCAGCCGACAGGCCGGGGAGCTGTTTTTT.

The gene calls are TRBV18 and TRBJ1-2, with D possibly matching TRBD1 (5 bases). CDR1 is KGHSH, CDR2 LQKENI, per germline. The CDR3 spans 16 residues. Trimming pared 0 bases from V and 3 bases from J, leaving 14 bases between. CDR3 in DNA: TGTGCCAGCTCACCACCGGTTTCAGGGCAGGACTATGGCTACACCTTC. Translation: CASSPPVSGQDYGYTF.

The chain combines TRBV19 with TRBJ1-2, with no clear D. Germline V lookup: CDR1 LNHDA, CDR2 SQIVND (reference sequence). The CDR3 runs to 15 residues. V lost 3 bases and J lost 0, with 11 bases in between. Here the CDR3 reads CASSMNGETNYGYTF. Written as DNA, the CDR3 is TGTGCCAGTAGTATGAACGGGGAAACTAACTATGGCTACACCTTC.